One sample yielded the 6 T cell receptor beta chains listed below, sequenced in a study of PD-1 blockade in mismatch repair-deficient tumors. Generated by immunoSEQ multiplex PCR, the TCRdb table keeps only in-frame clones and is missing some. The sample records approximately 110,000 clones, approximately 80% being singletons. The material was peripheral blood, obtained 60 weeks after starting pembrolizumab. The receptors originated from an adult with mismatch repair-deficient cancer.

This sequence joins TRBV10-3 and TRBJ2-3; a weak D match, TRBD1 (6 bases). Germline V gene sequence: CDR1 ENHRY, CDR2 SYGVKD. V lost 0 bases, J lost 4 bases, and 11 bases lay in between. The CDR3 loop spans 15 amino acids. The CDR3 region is CAISESSPGADTQYF. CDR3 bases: TGTGCCATCAGTGAGTCGTCCCCAGGGGCAGATACGCAGTATTTT.

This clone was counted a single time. CDR3 DNA sequence: TGTGCCAGCTGGGACCGGGGGGGACCTTATGGCTACACCTTC. It yields the protein CASWDRGGPYGYTF. The rearrangement links TRBV6-1 to TRBJ1-2; TRBD1 is a possible D gene (5 bases). The CDR3 length is 14 residues. Looked up from germline, CDR1 is MNHNS and CDR2 is SASEGT. The V gene lost 8 bases and the J gene lost 5 bases, with 18 bases spanning the gap.

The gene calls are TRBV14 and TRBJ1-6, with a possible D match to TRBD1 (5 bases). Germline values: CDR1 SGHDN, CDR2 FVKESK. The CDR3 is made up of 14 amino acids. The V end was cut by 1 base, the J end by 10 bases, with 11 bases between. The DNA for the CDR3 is TGTGCCAGCAGCCAAGTAGGGACCCAGTCACCCCTCCACTTT. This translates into CASSQVGTQSPLHF.

The CDR3 DNA follows: TGTGCCAGCAGTGAACAGGGATCATTTGGCTACACCTTC. Protein: CASSEQGSFGYTF. The genes are TRBV6-1 and TRBJ1-2; a weak D match, TRBD1 (5 bases). CDR1 is MNHNS, CDR2 SASEGT, per germline. Trimming took 2 bases from V and 7 from J, leaving 11 bases between them. This CDR3 has 13 amino acids.

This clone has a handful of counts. The CDR3 bases are TGTGCCAGCAGCCTGATCGGGACGGGAAACTCTGAAGCTTTCTTT. It encodes CASSLIGTGNSEAFF. The rearrangement joins TRBV7-2 to TRBJ1-1; tentatively, D is TRBD1 (5 bases). Germline values: CDR1 SGHTA, CDR2 FQGNSA. The CDR3 is 15 amino acids. Trimming pared 5 bases from V and 6 bases from J, leaving 19 bases between.

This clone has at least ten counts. The DNA of the CDR3 is TGTGCCAGCAGCGGACGCTGGGGCAGGGAATACGAGCAGTACTTC. This codes for CASSGRWGREYEQYF. V usage is TRBV7-8 and J usage is TRBJ2-7, with D perhaps TRBD1 (5 bases). V was shortened by 5 bases and J by 4 bases, with 18 bases between the two germline ends. CDR3 length: 15 amino acids. The germline V gene encodes CDR1 SGHVS and CDR2 FQNEAQ.